This T cell receptor (beta chain) was sequenced during a study of cytomegalovirus exposure and HLA in healthy donors. General study findings and limits: Published work reported that the classifier diagnosed cytomegalovirus status with high specificity and sensitivity.

Germline CDR1 KGHSH, CDR2 LQKENI. The trim removed 4 bases at V and 2 bases at J, leaving 5 bases unmatched. The CDR3 length is 15 residues. Turning to this clone: Its antigen is undetermined.

Some clones are missing from TCRdb's copy, which holds only in-frame ones; the method was immunoSEQ multiplex PCR. The sample yields some 69,000 clones, approximately 97% seen once. The donors were in the roughly 130-subject validation cohort, distinct from the approximately 700-subject first cohort. This clonotype originated in a man aged 18 to 29 in good health and CMV-seronegative. This chain uses TRBV18 with TRBJ2-7, with 10 positions matching TRBD2. The specimen sequenced was PBMCs. The CDR3 here is CASSRLAGQAYEQYF. CDR3 DNA sequence: TGTGCCAGCTCACGACTAGCGGGCCAGGCCTACGAGCAGTACTTC.